This record covers a single T cell receptor beta chain. Its antigen is unidentified. Researchers ran the PCR with 60 Vbeta and 13 Jbeta primers. Here immunoSEQ multiplex PCR was the method, and the copy in TCRdb shows in-frame clones only, minus some. The table lists fewer than 200,000 clones, approximately 81% of them singletons. Healthy bone marrow donors made up the donors. This specimen belongs to a study of cytomegalovirus exposure and HLA in healthy donors. Points from the study as a whole: Later analysis showed TCR association rates varying by HLA locus, highest for DRB1 and lowest for HLA-C. In a later analysis, HLA-associated TCR beta chains were more clonally expanded than equally common others.

From germline, CDR1 is SGHDT and CDR2 YYEEEE. V lost 0 bases to trimming and J lost 0 bases, with 10 bases between them. CDR3 length equals 15 residues. Specimen: PBMCs. The receptor comes from a woman younger than 30 in good health and CMV-seronegative. V is TRBV5-6 and J is TRBJ2-7, with D maybe TRBD1 (5 bases). CDR3 in DNA: TGTGCCAGCAGCTTGGCCTGGGGCAACTCCTACGAGCAGTACTTC. Translation gives CASSLAWGNSYEQYF.